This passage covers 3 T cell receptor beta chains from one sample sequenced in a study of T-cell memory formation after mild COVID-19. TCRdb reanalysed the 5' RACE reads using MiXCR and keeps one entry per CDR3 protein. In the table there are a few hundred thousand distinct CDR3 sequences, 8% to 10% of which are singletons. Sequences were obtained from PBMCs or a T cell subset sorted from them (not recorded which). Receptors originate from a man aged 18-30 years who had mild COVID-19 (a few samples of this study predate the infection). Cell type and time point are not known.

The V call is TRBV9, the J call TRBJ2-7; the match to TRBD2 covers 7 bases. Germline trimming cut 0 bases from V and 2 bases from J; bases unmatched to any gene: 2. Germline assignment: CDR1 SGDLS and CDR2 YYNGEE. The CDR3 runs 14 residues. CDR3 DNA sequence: TGTGCCAGCAGCGTAGACGGGGGGACCTACGAGCAGTACTTC. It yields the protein CASSVDGGTYEQYF.

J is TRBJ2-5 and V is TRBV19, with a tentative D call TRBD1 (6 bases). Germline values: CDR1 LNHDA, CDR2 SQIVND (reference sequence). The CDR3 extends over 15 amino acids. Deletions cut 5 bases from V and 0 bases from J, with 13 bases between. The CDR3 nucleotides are TGTGCCAGTAGTCTGGGGACATACCACCAAGAGACCCAGTACTTC. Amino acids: CASSLGTYHQETQYF.

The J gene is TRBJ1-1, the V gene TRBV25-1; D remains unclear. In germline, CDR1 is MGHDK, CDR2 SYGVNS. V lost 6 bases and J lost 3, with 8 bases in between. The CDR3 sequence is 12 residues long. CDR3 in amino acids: CASRVGYTEAFF. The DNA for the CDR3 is TGTGCCAGCAGGGTAGGCTACACTGAAGCTTTCTTT.